The entry below gives a single T cell receptor beta chain sequence along with its context. This table comes from immunoSEQ multiplex PCR, and its TCRdb copy is limited to in-frame clones, with some not included. The sample yields tens of thousands of clones, about 85% seen once. These data originate in a study of glioma-infiltrating T cells after dendritic cell vaccination. Germline V lookup: CDR1 SNHLY, CDR2 FYNNEI. V shed 8 bases and J 3 bases; nucleotides not matched to a gene: 13. This CDR3 is built from 17 residues. The time point is: after dendritic cell vaccination, including at tumor progression/relapse. No glioblastoma patient carried an isocitrate dehydrogenase mutation.

The clonotype comes from a human donor with glioblastoma. V is TRBV2 and J is TRBJ2-3; TRBD2 agrees at 11 bases. The sequencing used blood, collected after dendritic cell vaccination. The CDR3 DNA reads TGTGCCAGCGATAGCGGGAGGGCCCCTCGGGGTACAGATACGCAGTATTTT. Translating gives CASDSGRAPRGTDTQYF.